This record looks at one T cell receptor beta chain sequence and its context. The antigen it recognizes is unknown. No much larger clone exists at a distance of one base, and base qualities are not known. The sample is drawn from a study of blood T cell repertoires in COVID-19 (dated by TCRdb to about 2020). Concerning the study at large: The collaborator samples originated in the United States, Italy and Spain and spanned the acute and convalescent phases of COVID-19. The material from the prospective study consisted of cDNA or gDNA derived from T cells, B-cell-depleted T cells, or PBMCs. The repertoires were released in a freely available public database intended as a resource for research on the immune response to SARS-CoV-2. Where HLA class I and class II types were available, the types were taken from metadata supplied by the sample provider, not from assay-based typing. A de-identified subject ID, COVID-19 status, age in years and sex were almost always included in the sample metadata. Samples came from the ongoing ImmuneRACE study (first 160 participants) plus 1,254 subjects from 6 global collaborators. The dataset comprised deeply sampled blood TCRbeta repertoires from subjects exposed to, actively infected with, or recovered from COVID-19. Study-wide findings and limitations: The quantity of clinical and demographic metadata differed by source and by participant and was supplied without curation.

The CDR3, from cysteine to phenylalanine, totals 14 residues. The CDR3 DNA has 42 bases and is translated from base 1. V is pruned by 3 bases and J by 6 bases, leaving 7 bases of the junction without a gene match. CDR1 DFQATT and CDR2 SNEGSKA are derived from the germline V gene (reference sequence). Collaborating institutions collected whole blood in K2EDTA tubes following their own protocols. Collaborator samples were shipped for TCRbeta analysis as frozen whole blood, isolated PBMCs, or DNA extracted from either sample type. The immunoSEQ Assay, a bias-controlled multiplex PCR, was used to amplify TCRbeta CDR3 regions from genomic DNA. The paper's data handling went like this. The number of nucleated cells in each sample was estimated by amplification of reference gene primers within the assay. Sequence reads were collapsed and filtered to measure the absolute abundance of every unique TCRbeta CDR3 rearrangement. For each sample, productive Simpson clonality was calculated by taking the square root of Simpson's diversity index across productive rearrangements. In its TCRdb copy, this immuneACCESS table keeps in-frame sequences only and misses some clones. Where compared with another copy, unresolved V genes explain less than half of these, and the others have no known cause. That table is the source of V, J and clone size, and D and trimming were worked out from the DNA. Recorded for this sample are about 150,000 clones; roughly 80% of them occurred a single time. Around 0.62% of the sample goes to the ten largest clones.

The sequence is built from TRBV20-1 and TRBJ1-4, and TRBD1 aligns with 7 junction nucleotides. The sample was peripheral blood. The receptor was derived from a man in his sixties with acute or convalescent COVID-19. The nucleotide sequence reads TGCAGTGCTAGTATTTGGGACAGTCATGAAAAACTGTTTTTT. Translated, this is CSASIWDSHEKLFF.